Listed below are T cell receptor beta chains from one sample, sequenced in a study of T-cell memory formation after mild COVID-19. One entry per CDR3 protein results from TCRdb running MiXCR on the 5' RACE reads. This sample has approximately 60,000 distinct CDR3 sequences, with approximately 9% found just once. The specimen sequenced was PBMCs or a T cell subset sorted from them (not recorded which). Receptor source: a man between 18 and 29 years old who had mild COVID-19 (a few samples of this study predate the infection). Cell type and time point are not known. Each CDR3 is given with its conserved first and last residue. A D gene is named only where the DNA matches it firmly. Clone size appears in some rows only: once, few, many, or a class for an expanded clone.

j_gene	abundance	d_gene	v_gene	len	CDR3nt	CDR3aa
TRBJ2-1	NA	TRBD1	TRBV7-6	15	TGTGCCAGCAGCATGGGACAGAGCTCCTACAATGAGCAGTTCTTC	CASSMGQSSYNEQFF
TRBJ1-5	NA	NA	TRBV7-6	14	TGTGCCAGCAGCCCCCCAGGGGATAATCAGCCCCAGCATTTT	CASSPPGDNQPQHF
TRBJ2-3	many	NA	TRBV7-3	15	TGTGCCAGCATTCCATTCGGACTGTCCCCCATTACGCAGTATTTT	CASIPFGLSPITQYF
TRBJ2-3	few	TRBD2	TRBV7-2	15	TGTGCCAGCAGCTTCGGCGGGGGTAGGTCGGATACGCAGTATTTT	CASSFGGGRSDTQYF
TRBJ2-3	few	NA	TRBV7-2	13	TGTGCCAGCAGCTTAGCTATCACAGATACGCAGTATTTT	CASSLAITDTQYF
TRBJ1-6	few	NA	TRBV5-4	14	TGTGCCAGCAGCCCCGGACTTGGGAATTCACCCCTCCACTTT	CASSPGLGNSPLHF
TRBJ1-2	few	NA	TRBV5-5	14	TGTGCCAGCAGCCTAATTGCAGGGAACTATGGCTACACCTTC	CASSLIAGNYGYTF
TRBJ1-1	NA	NA	TRBV5-1	15	TGCGCCAGCAGCTTGGGGTGGGGCGAGGTCACTGAAGCTTTCTTT	CASSLGWGEVTEAFF
TRBJ2-1	many	NA	TRBV29-1	13	TGCAGCGTTGCTCTTGGGGTTGAGGGTGAGCAGTTCTTC	CSVALGVEGEQFF
TRBJ1-2	NA	NA	TRBV24-1	14	TGTGCCACCAGTGATTTGTCTTCCCCCCGTGGCTACACCTTC	CATSDLSSPRGYTF
TRBJ2-1	few	TRBD1	TRBV12-3/TRBV12-4	16	TGTGCCAGCAGCCGGGGACAGGGCGGGTCCTACAATGAGCAGTTCTTC	CASSRGQGGSYNEQFF
TRBJ2-5	many	NA	TRBV30	11	TGTGCCTGGGAGATCAGCGGAACCCAGTACTTC	CAWEISGTQYF
TRBJ1-2	few	TRBD1	TRBV5-1	13	TGCGCCAGCAGCGAAGGGGGCACCGTGGGCTACACCTTC	CASSEGGTVGYTF
TRBJ2-1	many	TRBD2	TRBV7-2	15	TGTGCCAGCAGCTCTAGCGGGGGGGCCTACAATGAGCAGTTCTTC	CASSSSGGAYNEQFF
TRBJ1-1	NA	NA	TRBV5-1	13	TGCGACAGCAGTGAACAGGGCGGCACTGAAGCTTTCTTT	CDSSEQGGTEAFF
TRBJ2-5	few	TRBD2	TRBV5-1	16	TGCGCCAGCAGCCCCGGACTAGCGGGGAGCCGGGAGACCCAGTACTTC	CASSPGLAGSRETQYF
TRBJ1-1	few	NA	TRBV12-3/TRBV12-4	13	TGTGCCAGCACCATCGGGTCATACACTGAAGCTTTCTTT	CASTIGSYTEAFF
TRBJ2-5	NA	NA	TRBV9	12	TGTGCCAGCAGCTCGGGACAAGAGACCCAGTACTTC	CASSSGQETQYF
TRBJ2-6	many	NA	TRBV9	17	TGTGCCAGCAGCGTAGTCCCGGGGTACTCTGGGGCCAACGTCCTGACTTTC	CASSVVPGYSGANVLTF
TRBJ2-3	many	TRBD1	TRBV5-1	14	TGCGCCAGCAGCCGACAGGGGTCGACAGATACGCAGTATTTT	CASSRQGSTDTQYF
TRBJ1-6	few	NA	TRBV5-6	15	TGTGCCAGCAGCCCGGACGGAGGCTATAATTCACCCCTCCACTTT	CASSPDGGYNSPLHF
TRBJ2-1	many	NA	TRBV7-2	13	TGTGCCAGCAGCTTTAGTATGAGCTCGGCTTCGCTCTTC	CASSFSMSSASLF
TRBJ2-7	few	TRBD1	TRBV7-9	15	TGTGCCAGCAGCTTATCCCAGGGGGCGTTCCACGAGCAGTACTTC	CASSLSQGAFHEQYF
TRBJ2-5	few	NA	TRBV29-1	12	TGCAGCGTGAGACAGGCTCAAGAGACCCAGTACTTC	CSVRQAQETQYF
TRBJ1-1	NA	NA	TRBV5-1	11	TGCGCCAGCAGCCGGGACACTGAAGCTTTCTTT	CASSRDTEAFF
TRBJ2-2	NA	TRBD1	TRBV7-2	15	TGTGCCAGCAGGCCCGGGACAGGATACGCCGGGGAGCTGTTTTTT	CASRPGTGYAGELFF
TRBJ2-1	few	TRBD2	TRBV20-1	14	TGCAGTGCTAGGCGGGGGACCTCCTACAATGAGCAGTTCTTC	CSARRGTSYNEQFF
TRBJ2-2	few	NA	TRBV9	11	TGTGCCAGCAGCGGTGTCCGGGAGCTGTTTTTT	CASSGVRELFF
TRBJ2-3	many	NA	TRBV5-1	16	TGCGCCAGCAGCTTGGCCTTCGGCAGGGGTGGAGATACGCAGTATTTT	CASSLAFGRGGDTQYF
TRBJ2-1	many	TRBD2	TRBV20-1	16	TGCAGTGCTAGCCGCCTAGCGGGGGCCTCCTACAATGAGCAGTTCTTC	CSASRLAGASYNEQFF
TRBJ2-3	few	NA	TRBV28	12	TGTGCCAGCGAGGGGTCAACAGATACGCAGTATTTT	CASEGSTDTQYF
TRBJ2-1	few	TRBD2	TRBV2	15	TGTGCCAGCAGTTCCGGGACTAGCGGATACAATGAGCAGTTCTTC	CASSSGTSGYNEQFF
TRBJ1-4	NA	TRBD1	TRBV4-3	16	TGCGCCAGCAGCCAGCGACAGGGGGCTTCGAGGGAAAAACTGTTTTTT	CASSQRQGASREKLFF
TRBJ2-5	NA	TRBD2	TRBV20-1	16	TGCAGTGCCCCCCCCCGGACTAGCGGGGGGGCTGGGACCCAGTACTTC	CSAPPRTSGGAGTQYF
TRBJ2-1	many	TRBD2	TRBV7-3	15	TGTGCCAGCAGCCCTAGCGGGGGATCGGACAATGAGCAGTTCTTC	CASSPSGGSDNEQFF
TRBJ1-6	NA	TRBD1	TRBV5-1	15	TGCGCCAGCAGCTCCCTGGACAGGAGTAATTCACCCCTCCACTTT	CASSSLDRSNSPLHF
TRBJ2-7	few	TRBD1	TRBV4-1	15	TGCGCCAGCAGCCAAGTGGGGGACAGGAGCTACGAGCAGTACTTC	CASSQVGDRSYEQYF
TRBJ2-5	NA	NA	TRBV6-2/TRBV6-3	15	TGTGCCAGCAGAAATCGGCTAGCAGGAGGGGAGACCCAGTACTTC	CASRNRLAGGETQYF
TRBJ2-1	NA	NA	TRBV5-1	17	TGCGCCAGCAGCTTCGGGCCAAGAAAGTTCGACTACAATGAGCAGTTCTTC	CASSFGPRKFDYNEQFF
TRBJ2-5	NA	NA	TRBV10-3	14	TGTGCCATCAGTGATGTCAGCAGACAAGAGACCCAGTACTTC	CAISDVSRQETQYF
TRBJ1-1	few	NA	TRBV5-4	14	TGTGCCAGCAGCGCGGCGGCGGTGAACACTGAAGCTTTCTTT	CASSAAAVNTEAFF
TRBJ2-1	few	NA	TRBV11-2	14	TGTGCCAGCATCGGGGTCAGCTCCTACAATGAGCAGTTCTTC	CASIGVSSYNEQFF
TRBJ1-1	few	NA	TRBV29-1	13	TGCAGCGTTGAAGATGGCGTGAACACTGAAGCTTTCTTT	CSVEDGVNTEAFF
TRBJ2-3	NA	NA	TRBV24-1	14	TGTGCCACCAGTGACCCGACAGTCACAGATACGCAGTATTTT	CATSDPTVTDTQYF
TRBJ2-7	NA	TRBD2	TRBV7-2	15	TGTGCCAGCAGGACGAAGCGGGGGGTCTCCTACGAGCAGTACTTC	CASRTKRGVSYEQYF
TRBJ2-3	many	NA	TRBV7-8	19	TGTGCCAGCAGCTTCCCCGGGACGCCGAGGACTGTTAGCACAGATACGCAGTATTTT	CASSFPGTPRTVSTDTQYF
TRBJ2-5	many	TRBD1	TRBV6-5	13	TGTGCCAGCAGGGGACAGGCCCAAGAGACCCAGTACTTC	CASRGQAQETQYF
TRBJ2-1	NA	NA	TRBV5-1	13	TGCGCCAGCAGCTTGGTCACCGACAATGAGCAGTTCTTC	CASSLVTDNEQFF
TRBJ2-5	NA	TRBD1	TRBV5-1	16	TGCGCCAGCAGCTTGGGTGGGGACAGTAGACAAGAGACCCAGTACTTC	CASSLGGDSRQETQYF
TRBJ2-3	NA	NA	TRBV5-1	15	TGCGCCAGCAGCTTCACCGGGCTAAACACAGATACGCAGTATTTT	CASSFTGLNTDTQYF
TRBJ2-2	NA	NA	TRBV27	15	TGTGCCAGCAGTTCCATACTTGGACGATCCGGGGAGCTGTTTTTT	CASSSILGRSGELFF
TRBJ2-3	few	TRBD2	TRBV7-2	15	TGTGCCAGCAGCTTATTAGGCGGGGGAACAGATACGCAGTATTTT	CASSLLGGGTDTQYF
TRBJ1-2	NA	NA	TRBV29-1	10	TGCAGCGTCCGGAAAGACGGCTACACCTTC	CSVRKDGYTF